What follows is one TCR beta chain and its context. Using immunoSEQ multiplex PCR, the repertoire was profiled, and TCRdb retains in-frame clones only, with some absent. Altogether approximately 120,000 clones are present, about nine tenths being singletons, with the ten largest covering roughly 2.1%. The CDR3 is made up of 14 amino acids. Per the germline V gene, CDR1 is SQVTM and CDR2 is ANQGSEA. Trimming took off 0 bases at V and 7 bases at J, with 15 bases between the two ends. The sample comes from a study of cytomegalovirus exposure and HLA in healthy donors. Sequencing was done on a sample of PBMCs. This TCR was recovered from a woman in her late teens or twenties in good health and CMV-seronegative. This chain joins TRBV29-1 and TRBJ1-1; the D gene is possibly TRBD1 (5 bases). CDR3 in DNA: TGCAGCGTTGAAGACCGCAGGGCTTCTCTTGAAGCTTTCTTT. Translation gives CSVEDRRASLEAFF.